These 16 T cell receptor beta chains were all obtained from the same sample, sequenced in a study of T cell clones after liver transplantation. Sequencing was performed with immunoSEQ multiplex PCR; in TCRdb, only in-frame clones are kept and a portion is missing. The sample lists 7,500 to 10,000 clones; 72% were seen once. The sequenced sample was CD8+ T cells from blood, obtained at the roughly 15-month timepoint. The receptors shown here come from a human patient who received a liver transplant. The graft donor may account for some of the T cells.

CDR3 in DNA: TGTGCCAGCAGCCCGACTAGCGGGGGGGCCCAAGAGACCCAGTACTTC. As protein: CASSPTSGGAQETQYF. V gene TRBV4-2 combines with J gene TRBJ2-5; TRBD2 aligns across 14 bases. Germline V CDR1 and CDR2: LGHNA, YNFKEQ. The trim removed 4 bases at V and 1 base at J, leaving 2 bases unmatched. The CDR3 loop spans 16 amino acids.

The table lists this clone with a few counts. The V call is TRBV23-1, the J call TRBJ1-2, with D possibly matching TRBD1 (5 bases). TRBV23-1 falls under the ORF class, with uncertain function. The CDR3 length is 15 residues. The germline V and J ends were trimmed by 2 bases and 8 bases, with 18 bases remaining between them. Here the CDR3 reads CASSQRYRRGRGYTF. The CDR3, as DNA: TGCGCCAGCAGTCAACGATACAGGCGAGGTCGCGGCTACACCTTC.

V and J are TRBV28 and TRBJ2-7; D is perhaps TRBD1 or TRBD2 (5 bases each). Germline V CDR1 and CDR2: MDHEN, SYDVKM. The ends were cut back, 3 bases at V and 6 bases at J, with 12 bases in the middle. The CDR3 sequence is 13 residues long. CDR3 nucleotides: TGTGCCAGCAGTTTCGCAGGGAGTGGCGAGCAGTACTTC. Protein sequence: CASSFAGSGEQYF. The entire variable domain, with the rest obtained from reference TRBV28 and TRBJ2-7, is as follows: DVKVTQSSRYLVKRTGEKVFLECVQDMDHENMFWYRQDPGLGLRLIYFSYDVKMKEKGDIPEGYSVSREKKERFSLILESASTNQTSMYLCASSFAGSGEQYFGPGTRLTVT.

The V call is TRBV6-5, the J call TRBJ2-7; perhaps TRBD2 as D (5 bases). Trimming removed 5 bases at V and 4 bases at J, with 15 bases between. CDR1 is MNHEY and CDR2 is SVGAGI in the germline V gene. The CDR3 loop spans 14 amino acids. CDR3 sequence: CASSKREGGYEQYV. Written as DNA, the CDR3 is TGTGCCAGCAGTAAACGGGAAGGCGGATACGAGCAGTACGTC.

This CDR3 is CASSRTPGRDTDTQYF. CDR3 bases: TGTGCCAGCAGTCGAACTCCGGGACGAGACACAGATACGCAGTATTTT. V usage is TRBV28 and J usage is TRBJ2-3; possibly TRBD1 or TRBD2 for D (5 bases each). V dropped 5 bases and J dropped 2 bases, with 17 bases sitting between them. Germline values: CDR1 MDHEN, CDR2 SYDVKM. The CDR3 runs to 16 residues.

The rearrangement links TRBV4-1 to TRBJ1-1; weak D call: TRBD1 (5 bases). Trimming stripped 0 bases from V and 4 bases from J, with 12 bases between. The CDR3 spans 15 residues. Per germline, CDR1 MGHRA and CDR2 YSYEKL. The CDR3 spells CASSQEGGGGTEAFF. In DNA, the CDR3 is TGCGCCAGCAGCCAAGAGGGGGGTGGGGGCACTGAAGCTTTCTTT.

The rearrangement links TRBV28 to TRBJ2-5; D is unresolved. CDR3 length: 11 residues. Germline V CDR1 and CDR2: MDHEN, SYDVKM. With 3 bases removed from V and 4 bases from J, the gap between germline ends came to 3 bases. In DNA, the CDR3 is TGTGCCAGCAGTTTTTCAGAGACCCAGTACTTC. As protein: CASSFSETQYF.

The V and J genes are TRBV21-1 and TRBJ1-5. TRBV21-1 is designated a pseudogene. This CDR3 is 18 amino acids long. This CDR3 reads CASSISTGTDYSNQPQHF. The DNA for the CDR3 is TGTGCCAGCAGCATTTCTACCGGGACGGACTATAGCAATCAGCCCCAGCATTTT.

The chain is built from TRBV28 and TRBJ2-7; D gene ambiguous. CDR1 MDHEN and CDR2 SYDVKM come from the germline V gene. CDR3 length: 14 amino acids. Between the trimmed V and J ends, which lost 5 bases and 0 bases, there was a span of 11 bases. The CDR3 nucleotides are TGTGCCAGCAGTCAACCTCTGCGCTCCTACGAGCAGTACTTC. Translation gives CASSQPLRSYEQYF.

This sequence joins TRBV4-3 and TRBJ1-2; 7 nucleotides align to TRBD1. Germline-derived CDR1 and CDR2 are LGHNA and YSLEER. The CDR3 contains 16 residues. V lost 2 bases to trimming and J lost 6 bases; unmatched junction nucleotides: 12. CDR3 nucleotide sequence: TGCGCCAGCAGCCAAACCGGGACAGAACAAATCAATGGCTACACCTTC. It encodes CASSQTGTEQINGYTF.

The chain uses TRBV5-1 and TRBJ2-2, with 10 bases fitting TRBD1. Germline V gene lookup returns CDR1 SGHRS and CDR2 YFSETQ. J was trimmed by 4 bases and V by 4 bases; bases with no gene match: 4. The CDR3 loop spans 15 amino acids. CDR3 in amino acids: CASSPWDRGTGELFF. In nucleotides, the CDR3 is TGCGCCAGCAGCCCCTGGGACAGGGGCACCGGGGAGCTGTTTTTT.

This chain uses TRBV29-1 with TRBJ2-1, with D perhaps TRBD2 (6 bases). This CDR3 is 15 amino acids long. The ends were cut back, 0 bases at V and 4 bases at J, with 13 bases in the middle. From germline, CDR1 is SQVTM and CDR2 ANQGSEA. In DNA, the CDR3 is TGCAGCGTTGAAGATACGGGGGATAGGTACAATGAGCAGTTCTTC. Translating it yields CSVEDTGDRYNEQFF.

The genes are TRBV27 and TRBJ1-6, with D maybe TRBD1 (6 bases). The CDR3 contains 17 residues. Per the germline V gene, CDR1 is MNHEY and CDR2 is SMNVEV (reference sequence). Trimming left V 4 bases short and J 0 bases short, with 13 bases between. CDR3 sequence (DNA): TGTGCCAGCAGTTCCCGGACAGTTAACTCCTATAATTCACCCCTCCACTTT. This sequence encodes CASSSRTVNSYNSPLHF.

The chain carries TRBV19 and TRBJ1-1; D call uncertain. The length of the CDR3 is 12 residues. In germline, CDR1 is LNHDA, CDR2 SQIVND (reference sequence). Trimming took off 7 bases at V and 2 bases at J, with 8 bases between the two ends. The CDR3 is CASKVGNTEAFF. CDR3 in DNA: TGTGCCAGTAAAGTAGGTAACACTGAAGCTTTCTTT.

On this clone: At one boundary the junction diverges from the germline segment, which might be a read error. The chain employs TRBV10-3 and TRBJ1-4; TRBD1 might be the D (6 bases). Germline assignment: CDR1 ENHRY and CDR2 SYGVKD. The CDR3 consists of 15 residues. CDR3 sequence (DNA): TGTGCCATCAGTGATTCGTGGGGGGCTAACGAAAAACTGTTTTTT. It yields the protein CAISDSWGANEKLFF.

This clone was counted a few times. The rearrangement joins TRBV9 to TRBJ2-2, with 14 bases lining up with TRBD2. The germline V gene has CDR1 SGDLS and CDR2 YYNGEE. The CDR3 runs to 21 residues. The ends lost 3 bases at V and 0 bases at J; junction bases unmatched: 13. Here the CDR3 reads CASSGGPRTSGGITNTGELFF. Written as DNA, the CDR3 is TGTGCCAGCAGCGGAGGTCCGAGGACTAGCGGGGGGATTACGAACACCGGGGAGCTGTTTTTT.